Following are 24 T cell receptor beta chains from one sample sequenced in a study of blood T cell repertoires in COVID-19. Profiled with immunoSEQ multiplex PCR; TCRdb holds only in-frame clones, not every one. The sample records 130,000 or so clones, 75% to 85% being singletons. The specimen was peripheral blood. These receptors were obtained from a human donor in a cohort sampled during active COVID-19.

This clone was found once. The chain combines TRBV6-5 with TRBJ2-1; 9 nucleotides align to TRBD2. J gave up 8 bases and V 4 bases, and 6 bases lay outside the gene matches. The germline V gene has CDR1 MNHEY and CDR2 SVGAGI. This CDR3 has 14 residues. The chain's CDR3 is CASSSSGAKDEQFF. Here the CDR3 DNA reads TGTGCCAGCAGTTCTAGCGGGGCTAAGGATGAGCAGTTCTTC.

V is TRBV5-1 and J is TRBJ2-1; maybe TRBD2 (6 bases). This CDR3 is 11 amino acids long. Germline V gene data show CDR1 as SGHRS and CDR2 as YFSETQ. V lost 4 bases to trimming and J lost 9 bases, with 8 bases between them. CDR3 in DNA: TGCGCCAGCAGCCTCGGGGGTGAGCAGTTCTTC. Its protein is CASSLGGEQFF.

This clone was detected many times. This chain connects TRBV7-9 to TRBJ2-5, with a tentative D call TRBD2 (5 bases). Germline assignment: CDR1 SEHNR and CDR2 FQNEAQ (reference sequence). Trimming pared 7 bases from V and 0 bases from J, leaving 12 bases between. This CDR3 comprises 14 residues. For the CDR3, the DNA is TGTGCCAGCACAGCAGCCGGGGACCAAGAGACCCAGTACTTC. Residues: CASTAAGDQETQYF.

The gene calls are TRBV21-1 and TRBJ2-1; TRBD2 was called by the table and not checked on the DNA. TRBV21-1 is listed as a pseudogene. This CDR3 spans 14 amino acids. CDR3 in DNA: TGTGCCTGCCGAGGGGGGGGCTCCTACAATGAGCAGTTCTTC. This gives the protein CACRGGGSYNEQFF.

This clone was seen once. The rearrangement uses TRBV2 and TRBJ2-5; 11 nucleotides align to TRBD2. The V segment lost 5 bases and the J segment 3 bases; nucleotides outside the gene matches: 5. CDR1 SNHLY and CDR2 FYNNEI come from the germline V gene. The CDR3 is 15 residues long. CDR3 sequence: CASSTGTSGKETQYF. The DNA of the CDR3 is TGTGCCAGCAGTACCGGGACTAGCGGCAAAGAGACCCAGTACTTC.

The chain links TRBV6-5 to TRBJ2-7, with D possibly matching TRBD1 (6 bases). The CDR3 loop spans 12 amino acids. Germline CDR1 reads MNHEY; CDR2 reads SVGAGI. With 6 bases removed from V and 7 bases from J, the gap between germline ends came to 13 bases. The CDR3 reads CASRTGQREQYF. In nucleotides, the CDR3 is TGTGCCAGCAGAACCGGACAGCGTGAGCAGTACTTC.

The rearrangement joins TRBV6-5 to TRBJ2-5, with D tentatively TRBD1 (5 bases). The CDR3 runs to 14 residues. V was pared by 10 bases and J by 5 bases, with 20 bases between. The V gene's germline CDR1 is MNHEY and CDR2 SVGAGI. The CDR3 loop is CATRKQGSRETQYF. The DNA for the CDR3 is TGTGCCACCCGGAAGCAGGGCAGCCGGGAGACCCAGTACTTC.

This rearrangement joins TRBV7-2 to TRBJ2-1; 9 bases map to TRBD2. J lost 2 bases, V lost 3 bases, and 5 bases had no gene match. CDR3 length: 16 residues. Germline values: CDR1 SGHTA, CDR2 FQGNSA. The CDR3 protein is CASSFSGGPPYNEQFF. CDR3 in DNA: TGTGCCAGCAGCTTCAGCGGGGGGCCACCCTACAATGAGCAGTTCTTC.

The genes are TRBV4-3 and TRBJ1-6, with D perhaps matching TRBD1 (6 bases). In germline, CDR1 is LGHNA, CDR2 YSLEER. V was trimmed by 3 bases and J by 0 bases, leaving 12 bases between them. This CDR3 is 17 amino acids long. The CDR3 loop reads CASSQMTGSSYNSPLHF. The CDR3 region has the DNA TGCGCCAGCAGCCAGATGACAGGCAGCTCCTATAATTCACCCCTCCACTTT.

The chain's CDR3 is CASTPGQGGNIQYF. DNA for the CDR3: TGTGCCAGTACCCCGGGACAGGGGGGAAACATTCAGTACTTC. V gene TRBV19 combines with J gene TRBJ2-4, with 11 bases aligning to TRBD1. Germline V lookup: CDR1 LNHDA, CDR2 SQIVND (reference sequence). This CDR3 region has 14 residues. Unmatched junction bases numbered 5, after V lost 7 bases and J lost 6 bases.

The chain links TRBV10-2 to TRBJ2-1, with TRBD1 identical over 7 bases. The CDR3 has 13 residues. From germline, CDR1 is WSHSY and CDR2 SAAADI. With 9 bases clipped from V and 4 bases from J, the junction kept 6 bases outside the gene matches. The CDR3: CASTGQQYNEQFF. The CDR3 DNA follows: TGCGCCAGTACGGGACAGCAGTACAATGAGCAGTTCTTC.

The CDR3 here is CASSQTGQNTEAFF. DNA for the CDR3: TGCGCCAGCAGCCAAACCGGACAGAACACTGAAGCTTTCTTT. The chain has TRBV5-1 and TRBJ1-1; D might be TRBD1 (5 bases). This CDR3 region has 14 residues. Germline CDR1 and CDR2: SGHRS and YFSETQ. Trimming stripped 4 bases from V and 1 base from J, with 11 bases between.

The sample holds a few counts of this clone. The genes are TRBV3-1 (or the pseudogene TRBV3-2) and TRBJ2-5, with D perhaps TRBD2 (5 bases). Germline CDR1 and CDR2: LGHDT and YNNKEL (reference sequence). The germline V and J ends were trimmed by 1 base and 3 bases, with 9 bases remaining between them. The CDR3 covers 14 residues. DNA of the CDR3: TGTGCCAGCAGCCAAGGATCTAGCAAAGAGACCCAGTACTTC. It encodes CASSQGSSKETQYF.

This clone was detected once. The rearrangement links TRBV9 to TRBJ2-1, with a weak D call TRBD1 (6 bases). The V end lost 6 bases, the J end lost 5 bases, and 18 bases lay between the germline ends. Germline CDR1 and CDR2: SGDLS and YYNGEE. The CDR3 is made up of 15 amino acids. CDR3 nucleotides: TGTGCCAGCACCGCACAGGGTGGGGTCCACAATGAGCAGTTCTTC. This encodes CASTAQGGVHNEQFF. The entire variable domain, with the rest obtained from reference TRBV9 and TRBJ2-1, is as follows: DSGVTQTPKHLITATGQRVTLRCSPRSGDLSVYWYQQSLDQGLQFLIQYYNGEERAKGNILERFSAQQFPDLHSELNLSSLELGDSALYFCASTAQGGVHNEQFFGPGTRLTVL.

The chain links TRBV6-2 or TRBV6-3 to TRBJ1-2; TRBD1 matches at 10 bases. CDR3 length equals 18 residues. V was clipped by 2 bases and J by 4 bases; unmatched bases: 13. Germline CDR1 reads MNHEY; CDR2 reads SVGEGT. Here the CDR3 reads CASSYTTSGTGETYGYTF. The CDR3 bases are TGTGCCAGCAGTTACACGACGTCAGGGACAGGGGAGACCTATGGCTACACCTTC.

The genes are TRBV6-2 or TRBV6-3 and TRBJ1-6, with TRBD1 matching over 8 bases. The CDR3 covers 18 residues. The J segment lost 8 bases and the V segment lost 6 bases, leaving 18 bases of the junction unmatched. CDR1 is MNHEY, CDR2 SVGEGT, per germline. The CDR3 bases are TGTGCCAGCAGCACCGCCCAGGGGGCCGCCGGCCGGGATTCACCCCTCCACTTT. It translates to CASSTAQGAAGRDSPLHF.

CDR3 bases: TGTGCCAGCAGCTTTCGCAGTACTAGCGGGGTAGATGAGCAGTTCTTC. Its translation: CASSFRSTSGVDEQFF. V is TRBV5-6 and J is TRBJ2-1; 10 nucleotides align to TRBD2. Germline CDR1 is SGHDT and CDR2 is YYEEEE. The V and J ends lost 2 bases and 8 bases, in that order; junction bases with no gene match: 10. The CDR3 length is 16 residues.

The chain carries TRBV3-1 (or the pseudogene TRBV3-2) and TRBJ1-2; TRBD1 is a possible D gene (6 bases). V gave up 7 bases and J gave up 1 base, with 16 bases separating them. The germline V gene has CDR1 LGHDT and CDR2 YNNKEL (reference sequence). The CDR3 loop spans 15 amino acids. In DNA, the CDR3 is TGTGCCAGCAAAAACACAGGGCTGGGTAACTATGGCTACACCTTC. It codes for CASKNTGLGNYGYTF.

The V and J genes are TRBV7-8 and TRBJ2-7; perhaps TRBD2 as D (7 bases). V lost 1 base and J 6 bases, leaving 13 bases between the germline ends. The CDR3 extends over 14 amino acids. Germline CDR1 is SGHVS and CDR2 is FQNEAQ. CDR3 region: CASSLVRGAGEQYF. CDR3 sequence (DNA): TGTGCCAGCAGCTTAGTACGGGGGGCGGGCGAGCAGTACTTC. The full variable domain, completed using reference TRBV7-8 and TRBJ2-7, is GAGVSQSPRYKVAKRGQDVALRCDPISGHVSLFWYQQALGQGPEFLTYFQNEAQLDKSGLPSDRFFAERPEGSVSTLKIQRTQQEDSAVYLCASSLVRGAGEQYFGPGTRLTVT.

This rearrangement joins TRBV11-2 to TRBJ2-7; 8 nucleotides match TRBD1. V lost 0 bases and J lost 3; bases outside the gene matches: 13. This CDR3 comprises 18 residues. Germline V CDR1 and CDR2: SGHAT, FQNNGV. CDR3 sequence (DNA): TGTGCCAGCAGCTTAGATTGGCCCGGGACAGGACCGTACTACGAGCAGTACTTC. Its protein product is CASSLDWPGTGPYYEQYF.

The chain employs TRBV11-2 and TRBJ1-2; D gene ambiguous. Germline values: CDR1 SGHAT, CDR2 FQNNGV. Deletions cut 5 bases from V and 7 bases from J, with 14 bases between. The CDR3 runs 13 residues. This chain's CDR3 is CASSPIAVGGYTF. CDR3 coding DNA: TGTGCCAGCAGCCCTATTGCGGTGGGTGGCTACACCTTC. Full variable domain (remainder filled in from reference TRBV11-2 and TRBJ1-2): EAGVAQSPRYKIIEKRQSVAFWCNPISGHATLYWYQQILGQGPKLLIQFQNNGVVDDSQLPKDRFSAERLKGVDSTLKIQPAKLEDSAVYLCASSPIAVGGYTFGSGTRLTVV.

The chain is built from TRBV5-6 and TRBJ2-3, with D perhaps matching TRBD2 (5 bases). This CDR3 spans 12 amino acids. Germline V CDR1 and CDR2: SGHDT, YYEEEE. V shed 4 bases and J shed 7 bases, with 10 bases lying between them. The CDR3 protein is CASSLETNTQYF. The CDR3 DNA is TGTGCCAGCAGCCTAGAGACTAATACGCAGTATTTT.

The chain has TRBV4-1 and TRBJ2-7; D is unclear. The germline CDR1 and CDR2 sequences are MGHRA and YSYEKL. Trimming left V 0 bases short and J 7 bases short, with 7 bases between. The CDR3 has 12 residues. CDR3: CASSQERSEQYF. The CDR3 nucleotides are TGCGCCAGCAGCCAAGAGAGGTCGGAGCAGTACTTC.

This clone was found a few times. The rearrangement links TRBV5-4 to TRBJ1-6; D might be TRBD1 (5 bases). V was cut by 0 bases and J by 5 bases, with 15 bases left in between. CDR3 size: 17 residues. CDR1 SGHNT and CDR2 YYREEE come from the germline V gene (reference sequence). CDR3 residues: CASSLAPPGNNNSPLHF. In DNA, the CDR3 is TGTGCCAGCAGCTTGGCCCCCCCAGGGAACAATAATTCACCCCTCCACTTT.